The 9 T cell receptor beta chains below were found in one sample sequenced in a study of blood T cell repertoires in COVID-19. Profiled with immunoSEQ multiplex PCR; TCRdb holds only in-frame clones, not every one. This table holds under 100,000 clones, 75% to 90% found once. The sequencing input was peripheral blood. These receptors all come from a woman aged 65 to 85 with acute or convalescent COVID-19.

The V gene is TRBV21-1, the J gene TRBJ1-1; the table calls TRBD1, which could not be checked here. TRBV21-1 is a pseudogene segment. The CDR3 length is 19 residues. The CDR3 reads CASSKAAEIDREPNTEAFF. The DNA for the CDR3 is TGTGCCAGCAGCAAAGCTGCCGAAATTGACAGGGAACCGAACACTGAAGCTTTCTTT.

This sequence joins TRBV6-5 and TRBJ2-7, with 7 bases that match TRBD1. Germline-derived CDR1 and CDR2 are MNHEY and SVGAGI. With V trimmed by 0 bases and J by 7 bases, 9 bases remained unmatched. The CDR3 is made up of 15 amino acids. DNA of the CDR3: TGTGCCAGCAGTTACTCGGCAGGGGGTTCTAAGGAGCAGTACTTC. Residues: CASSYSAGGSKEQYF.

The chain is built from TRBV28 and TRBJ1-2, with no clear D. The CDR3 loop spans 13 amino acids. The V end lost 3 bases, the J end lost 7 bases, and 12 bases lay between the germline ends. Germline lookup yields CDR1 MDHEN and CDR2 SYDVKM. This chain's CDR3 is CASSLPPTAGYTF. Here the CDR3 DNA reads TGTGCCAGCAGTTTGCCTCCCACAGCTGGCTACACCTTC.

DNA of the CDR3: TGTGCCAGTAGTATAAAACACCTGGGGCACGAGCAGTACGTC. Protein product: CASSIKHLGHEQYV. The chain is built from TRBV19 and TRBJ2-7, with a weak D call TRBD1 (5 bases). With 2 bases removed from V and 5 bases from J, the gap between germline ends came to 13 bases. CDR3 size: 14 residues. Germline V gene sequence: CDR1 LNHDA, CDR2 SQIVND (reference sequence).

The chain is built from TRBV5-5 and TRBJ2-7; D not resolved. Germline values: CDR1 SGHKS, CDR2 YYEKEE (reference sequence). The ends were cut back, 7 bases at V and 2 bases at J, with 4 bases in the middle. This CDR3 is 10 amino acids long. CDR3 amino acids: CASPTYEQYF. The CDR3 nucleotides are TGTGCCAGCCCAACCTACGAGCAGTACTTC.

This rearrangement joins TRBV5-6 to TRBJ2-6; D is perhaps TRBD2 (5 bases). This CDR3 comprises 17 residues. V lost 1 base and J lost 1, with 12 bases in between. Germline assignment: CDR1 SGHDT and CDR2 YYEEEE. The CDR3 nucleotides are TGTGCCAGCAGCTTGTTGGGAGAGAGATCTGGGGCCAACGTCCTGACTTTC. It specifies CASSLLGERSGANVLTF.

The chain uses TRBV5-4 and TRBJ2-2; 11 bases agree with TRBD1. The CDR3 sequence is 17 residues long. V was clipped by 5 bases and J by 4 bases; unmatched bases: 10. CDR1 and CDR2 from the germline V gene are SGHNT and YYREEE (reference sequence). CDR3 sequence reads: CASRVGQGGLGTGELFF. The CDR3, as DNA: TGTGCCAGCAGAGTGGGACAGGGGGGTCTTGGCACCGGGGAGCTGTTTTTT. Looking up the rest from reference TRBV5-4 and TRBJ2-2 gives the full variable domain: ETGVTQSPTHLIKTRGQQVTLRCSSQSGHNTVSWYQQALGQGPQFIFQYYREEENGRGNFPPRFSGLQFPNYSSELNVNALELDDSALYLCASRVGQGGLGTGELFFGEGSRLTVL.

The J gene is TRBJ2-7, the V gene TRBV28, with 7 bases that match TRBD2. The CDR3 runs to 14 residues. V was clipped by 7 bases and J by 0 bases; unmatched bases: 6. Germline V gives CDR1 MDHEN, CDR2 SYDVKM. The CDR3 DNA reads TGTGCCAGCAACCCCCCGGGGGGCTCCTACGAGCAGTACTTC. As protein: CASNPPGGSYEQYF.

The chain joins TRBV19 to TRBJ1-2, with TRBD1 identical over 11 bases. Germline V gene data show CDR1 as LNHDA and CDR2 as SQIVND (reference sequence). Germline trimming cut 8 bases from V and 4 bases from J; bases unmatched to any gene: 9. The CDR3 loop spans 15 amino acids. The chain's CDR3 is CASRTGGGLTYGYTF. In nucleotides, the CDR3 is TGTGCCAGTCGGACAGGGGGCGGTTTGACCTATGGCTACACCTTC. The complete variable domain, with remaining parts taken from reference TRBV19 and TRBJ1-2, reads DGGITQSPKYLFRKEGQNVTLSCEQNLNHDAMYWYRQDPGQGLRLIYYSQIVNDFQKGDIAEGYSVSREKKESFPLTVTSAQKNPTAFYLCASRTGGGLTYGYTFGSGTRLTVV.